Listed below are T cell receptor beta chains from one sample, sequenced in a study of technical replicates of blood from several donors. The protocol was immunoSEQ multiplex PCR, while the TCRdb copy is restricted to in-frame clones and leaves out a portion. Of approximately 82,000 clones in the sample, around 90% were seen once. The sample comprised T cells isolated from PBMCs. These receptors were collected from a human donor in good health. The CDR3 runs from the conserved cysteine through the conserved F or W. D genes are given only for firm matches. Some rows have no size entry. The others give once, few or many, or a class for an expanded clone.

j_call clone_size d_call v_call cdr3_nt cdr3_aa
TRBJ2-7 . . TRBV6-6 TGTGCCAGCAGCTTAGACATCTACGAGCAGTACTTC CASSLDIYEQYF
TRBJ1-5 . . TRBV30 TGTGCCTGGAGTGTCGGACAAGACAATCAGCCCCAGCATTTT CAWSVGQDNQPQHF
TRBJ1-2 . . TRBV28 TGTGCCAGCAGTTTGACAGGCGGCTATGGCTACACCTTC CASSLTGGYGYTF
TRBJ2-3 . . TRBV19 TGTGCCAGTAGTATAGGCGGAGGGGGCAGTACAGATACGCAGTATTTT CASSIGGGGSTDTQYF
TRBJ1-5 . TRBD1 TRBV28 TGTGCCAGCAGTTGGACAGGGAACAATCAGCCCCAGCATTTT CASSWTGNNQPQHF
TRBJ1-5 . . TRBV6-1 TGTGCCAGCAGTGAAGGACAGATTCTTTATAGCAATCAGCCCCAGCATTTT CASSEGQILYSNQPQHF
TRBJ2-2 . TRBD2 TRBV28 TGTGCCAGCAGTTTAGTAGCGGGGAAAGGCGGGGAGCTGTTTTTT CASSLVAGKGGELFF
TRBJ2-1 . TRBD2 TRBV15 TGTGCCACCAGCGGTTTGGGACTAGCGGTCTACAATGAGCAGTTCTTC CATSGLGLAVYNEQFF
TRBJ2-1 . TRBD1 TRBV5-1 TGCGCCAGCAGCCGACAGGGGAAGGAGAGATACAATGAGCAGTTCTTC CASSRQGKERYNEQFF
TRBJ2-7 . . TRBV5-1 TGCGCCAGCAAAGTGGCAGGGGCCCACTACGAGCAGTACTTC CASKVAGAHYEQYF
TRBJ1-5 . . TRBV19 TGTGCCAGTAGTAGTCAGGGGACTCAGCCCCAGCATTTT CASSSQGTQPQHF
TRBJ1-2 . TRBD1 TRBV7-2 TGTGCCAGCAGCTCAACAGGGGGCCGGTACTATGGCTACACCTTC CASSSTGGRYYGYTF
TRBJ2-5 . . TRBV5-4 TGTGCCAGCTCGCCCTGGACGTGGGAGGAGACCCAGTACTTC CASSPWTWEETQYF
TRBJ1-2 . . TRBV4-2 TGTGCCAGCAGCCAAGTAGGGGCAGCCTATGGCTACACCTTC CASSQVGAAYGYTF
TRBJ1-2 . TRBD1 TRBV19 TGTGCCAGTAGGAAAGACAGGGCCTCTGGCTACACCTTC CASRKDRASGYTF
TRBJ2-5 . TRBD2 TRBV5-4 TGTGCCAGCAGCGTGGCGGTGGGAGGGCCCCAGACCCAGTACTTC CASSVAVGGPQTQYF
TRBJ1-4 . . TRBV6-1 TGTGCCAGCAGCGAAATGGGGGGAGAAAGTCGAAAACTGTTTTTT CASSEMGGESRKLFF
TRBJ2-1 . TRBD1 TRBV4-1 TGCGCCAGCAGCCAAGAGACCCAGGCAGGGGGATACAATGAGCAGTTCTTC CASSQETQAGGYNEQFF
TRBJ2-1 . TRBD2 TRBV6-1 TGTGCCAGCAGGGGGTTAGGTAGACTAGCGGGAGAACGGATCTTC CASRGLGRLAGERIF
TRBJ2-7 . . TRBV6-1 TGTGCCAGCAGGGACAGCTACGAGCAGTACTTC CASRDSYEQYF
TRBJ2-2 . TRBD1 TRBV27 TGTGCCAGCAGCCGACAGGGGGGGACCGGGGAGCTGTTTTTT CASSRQGGTGELFF
TRBJ2-5 . . TRBV10-1 TGCGCCAGCAGTGGTGGGGGGCAAGAGACCCAGTACTTC CASSGGGQETQYF
TRBJ2-7 . . TRBV30 TGTGCCTGGAGTGCCCTCCCCCGGGGATTTAACTACGAGCAGTACTTC CAWSALPRGFNYEQYF
TRBJ1-4 . TRBD1 TRBV5-1 TGCGCCAGCAGCTTGATGGGACAGGGGTCTAATGAAAAACTGTTTTTT CASSLMGQGSNEKLFF
TRBJ1-4 . TRBD1 TRBV25-1 TGTGCCAGCGGAACAGGGGAGCCAACTAATGAAAAACTGTTTTTT CASGTGEPTNEKLFF
TRBJ1-2 . . TRBV10-1 TGCGCCAGCAGTGAGTCGCGAAAGTCTACTAACTATGGCTACACCTTC CASSESRKSTNYGYTF
TRBJ1-2 . . TRBV30 TGTGCCTGGACTCCCGGGTCCTATGGCTACACCTTC CAWTPGSYGYTF
TRBJ1-2 . TRBD1 TRBV6-1 TGTGCCAGCCAGAGGACAGGCTCCTATGGCTACACCTTC CASQRTGSYGYTF
TRBJ2-7 . TRBD1 TRBV29-1 TGCAGCGTTGAAATTCGGGACAGGGGAAACGAGCAGTACTTC CSVEIRDRGNEQYF
TRBJ2-7 . TRBD1 TRBV19 TGTGCCAGTAGTCAAGGGACAGGGTTCTACGAGCAGTACTTC CASSQGTGFYEQYF
TRBJ1-1 . . TRBV1 TGCACCAGCAGCCTCTTTCGGCGGACTAACACTGAAGCTTTCTTT CTSSLFRRTNTEAFF
TRBJ2-7 . . TRBV6-1 TGTGCCAGCAGCCAGAGACAGGACTCCTACGAGCAGTACTTC CASSQRQDSYEQYF
TRBJ2-2 once . TRBV11-2 TGTGCCAGCACCTGGAGTTTTGACAGATTCACCGGGGAGCTGTTTTTT CASTWSFDRFTGELFF
TRBJ2-7 . TRBD2 TRBV7-9 TGTGCCAGCAGCTCCATGGAAGGGACTAGCGGTATCTACGAGCAGTACTTC CASSSMEGTSGIYEQYF
TRBJ2-3 . . TRBV5-1 TGCGCCAGCAGCTTGGGGGGCTGGGAAGATACGCAGTATTTT CASSLGGWEDTQYF
TRBJ2-3 . . TRBV28 TGTACTTCCGGGACTGCCAACACAGATACGCAGTATTTT CTSGTANTDTQYF
TRBJ2-5 . TRBD1 TRBV5-4 TGTGCCAGCAGCTTGGATGGGGACAGGGGGGGAGGAGAGACCCAGTACTTC CASSLDGDRGGGETQYF
TRBJ1-4 . TRBD1 TRBV12-5 TGTGCTAGTGCTCACAGGGGGCTTGGGACTAATGAAAAACTGTTTTTT CASAHRGLGTNEKLFF
TRBJ1-1 . TRBD1 TRBV5-1 TGCGCCAGCAGCTTCGACAGGGTGAACACTGAAGCTTTCTTT CASSFDRVNTEAFF
TRBJ2-3 . . TRBV27 TGTGCCAGCAGTTTATTTAGGCGGGAAGATACGCAGTATTTT CASSLFRREDTQYF
TRBJ1-5 . . TRBV7-8 TGTGCCAGCAGCTCCCGCCGAGATAGCAATCAGCCCCAGCATTTT CASSSRRDSNQPQHF
TRBJ1-5 once . TRBV10-2 TGCGCCAGCAGTGATAGAGGCGAACAGCCCCAGCATTTT CASSDRGEQPQHF
TRBJ2-3 . TRBD2 TRBV18 TGTGCCAGCTCACCGAAAGCCCCAGCGGGAGCTGTAATAGATACGCAGTATTTT CASSPKAPAGAVIDTQYF
TRBJ1-2 . TRBD1 TRBV7-9 TGTGCCAGCAGCTCAACCCGACAGGGGGCGAACTATGGCTACACCTTC CASSSTRQGANYGYTF
TRBJ1-1 . . TRBV15 TGTGCCACCAGCAAGTGGACATCCCTGAACACTGAAGCTTTCTTT CATSKWTSLNTEAFF
TRBJ2-7 . TRBD1 TRBV6-5 TGTGCCAGCAGCAACGGACAGGGAGGTTCCTACGAGCAGTACTTC CASSNGQGGSYEQYF
TRBJ2-5 . . TRBV19 TGTGCCAGTAGGGGGGCAGAGACCCAGTACTTC CASRGAETQYF
TRBJ2-1 . . TRBV28 TGTGCCAGCAGTCAAGCGGAAACTAATGAGCAGTTCTTC CASSQAETNEQFF
TRBJ2-7 . . TRBV28 TGTGCCAGCAGTTTGACAGGCGACTCACCCCGCGAGCAGTACTTC CASSLTGDSPREQYF
TRBJ1-2 once . TRBV19 TGTGCCAGTAGTATCGGAGGGGCCTATGGCTACACCTTC CASSIGGAYGYTF